This T cell receptor (beta chain) was profiled in a study of cytomegalovirus exposure and HLA in healthy donors. Both 60 Vbeta primers and 13 Jbeta primers went into the PCR. TCRdb's table, derived via immunoSEQ multiplex PCR, lists solely in-frame clones and lacks some. The data contain under 250,000 clones, around 80% of them singletons. Despite likely unrecorded immune exposures, the donors were nominally healthy at the time of sampling. Whole-study findings and limits: Diagnosis of cytomegalovirus status made by the classifier reportedly showed high specificity and sensitivity. Most sequenced TCRs were rare (though some public TCRs occurred in many donors).

This clone was observed once. Its antigen is as yet unknown. Trimming took 3 bases from V and 8 from J, leaving 10 bases between them. In germline, CDR1 is DFQATT, CDR2 SNEGSKA (reference sequence). The CDR3 contains 11 residues. The chain is built from TRBV20-1 and TRBJ1-1; maybe TRBD1 (6 bases). The specimen was PBMCs. The clonotype comes from a man aged 40-49 years in good health and CMV-seropositive. The CDR3 DNA is TGCAGTGCTAGGGGAGGGGGGGAAGCTTTCTTT. Its translation is CSARGGGEAFF.